These 30 T cell receptor beta chains were sequenced from one sample in a study of OX40 agonist ivuxolimab in advanced cancers. The assay was immunoSEQ multiplex PCR, and TCRdb's table has in-frame clones only and misses some. The table records about 48,000 clones, 70% to 85% of them present only once. This specimen was CD4+ or CD8+ T cells sorted from blood, taken in a trial of the OX40 agonist ivuxolimab. Receptor source: an adult with an advanced solid tumor such as melanoma, head and neck, liver or kidney cancer.

This chain joins TRBV5-1 and TRBJ1-5, with D unresolved. CDR1 is SGHRS, CDR2 YFSETQ, per germline. Trimming took off 2 bases at V and 5 bases at J, with 11 bases between the two ends. The CDR3 runs to 14 residues. CDR3 nucleotide sequence: TGCGCCAGCAGCTTTAGCGGGGAGGATCAGCCCCAGCATTTT. Translating it yields CASSFSGEDQPQHF. The entire variable domain, with the rest obtained from reference TRBV5-1 and TRBJ1-5, is as follows: KAGVTQTPRYLIKTRGQQVTLSCSPISGHRSVSWYQQTPGQGLQFLFEYFSETQRNKGNFPGRFSGRQFSNSRSEMNVSTLELGDSALYLCASSFSGEDQPQHFGDGTRLSIL.

This chain joins TRBV5-1 and TRBJ2-5; 12 bases agree with TRBD2. Germline V CDR1 and CDR2: SGHRS, YFSETQ. V was clipped by 4 bases and J by 1 base; unmatched bases: 5. The CDR3 runs to 16 residues. DNA for the CDR3: TGCGCCAGCAGCCTCCTGACTAGCGGGGGCCAAGAGACCCAGTACTTC. The encoded protein is CASSLLTSGGQETQYF.

The chain carries TRBV18 and TRBJ1-1; 10 bases fit TRBD1. Germline assignment: CDR1 KGHSH and CDR2 LQKENI. The junction had 5 bases not matched to a gene; V was cut back by 0 bases and J by 1 base. The CDR3 is made up of 17 amino acids. The CDR3 DNA follows: TGTGCCAGCTCACCACCGGGACAGGGGTCTGGGAACACTGAAGCTTTCTTT. It encodes CASSPPGQGSGNTEAFF.

The chain is built from TRBV7-8 and TRBJ2-7; 8 bases are shared with TRBD2. CDR3 length: 16 residues. The germline gives CDR1 SGHVS, CDR2 FQNEAQ. Germline trimming cut 1 base from V and 2 bases from J; bases unmatched to any gene: 7. The CDR3 loop reads CASSLVRGRPTYEQYF. The CDR3 DNA reads TGTGCCAGCAGCTTAGTCCGCGGGAGGCCGACCTACGAGCAGTACTTC.

The V call is TRBV5-4, the J call TRBJ1-6; D unresolved. Trimming took off 2 bases at V and 8 bases at J, with 11 bases between the two ends. The CDR3 totals 14 residues. In germline, CDR1 is SGHNT, CDR2 YYREEE (reference sequence). The CDR3 protein is CASSLGPGDSPLHF. CDR3 nucleotides: TGTGCCAGCAGCTTAGGGCCCGGGGATTCACCCCTCCACTTT.

This clone was seen more than once but under ten times. The chain couples TRBV7-2 to TRBJ1-1, with D unresolved. The CDR3 sequence is 13 residues long. Germline CDR1 reads SGHTA; CDR2 reads FQGNSA. Trimming left V 4 bases short and J 4 bases short, with 10 bases between. The DNA of the CDR3 is TGTGCCAGCAGCTCCCTACTGTCCACTGAAGCTTTCTTT. It translates to CASSSLLSTEAFF. The whole variable domain, remainder taken from reference TRBV7-2 and TRBJ1-1, is GAGVSQSPSNKVTEKGKDVELRCDPISGHTALYWYRQSLGQGLEFLIYFQGNSAPDKSGLPSDRFSAERTGGSVSTLTIQRTQQEDSAVYLCASSSLLSTEAFFGQGTRLTVV.

As regards this clone: One end of the junction varies from germline; a read error may be responsible. J is TRBJ1-5 and V is TRBV5-1; a possible D gene is TRBD1 (6 bases). The CDR3 has 14 amino acids. The germline gives CDR1 SGHRS, CDR2 YFSETQ. The CDR3 bases are TGCGCCAGCAGGCGACAGGAAACCCCTCAGCCCCAGCGTTTT. Translation: CASRRQETPQPQRF.

V usage is TRBV6-1 and J usage is TRBJ1-1; TRBD1 matches 7 bases. Germline assignment: CDR1 MNHNS and CDR2 SASEGT. The V and J ends lost 6 bases and 2 bases, in that order; junction bases with no gene match: 3. The CDR3 is made up of 13 amino acids. This CDR3 reads CASRGQINTEAFF. The CDR3 DNA follows: TGTGCCAGCAGGGGACAGATCAACACTGAAGCTTTCTTT.

The chain is built from TRBV6-1 and TRBJ2-1, with D unresolved. CDR1 is MNHNS and CDR2 is SASEGT in the germline V gene. The CDR3 is 12 residues long. The V and J ends lost 6 bases and 1 base respectively, with 4 bases between them. CDR3: CASRGSYNEQFF. CDR3 coding DNA: TGTGCCAGCAGGGGGTCCTACAATGAGCAGTTCTTC.

The sample holds one count of this clone. The rearrangement uses TRBV6-6 and TRBJ2-7, with D tentatively TRBD1 (6 bases). This CDR3 spans 13 amino acids. Trimming took off 5 bases at V and 1 base at J, with 9 bases between the two ends. From germline, CDR1 is MNHNY and CDR2 SVGAGI (reference sequence). CDR3 residues: CASSRRGSYEQYF. CDR3 sequence (DNA): TGTGCCAGCAGTCGAAGGGGGTCCTACGAGCAGTACTTC.

The chain uses TRBV10-3 and TRBJ1-4, with no clear D. The germline V and J ends were trimmed by 2 bases and 8 bases, with 15 bases remaining between them. The CDR3 contains 15 residues. Germline assignment: CDR1 ENHRY and CDR2 SYGVKD. The CDR3 DNA follows: TGTGCCATCAGTGAGACCCCCCCCGGGGAAGAAAAACTGTTTTTT. Translating it yields CAISETPPGEEKLFF.

The chain employs TRBV20-1 and TRBJ1-5; D remains ambiguous. The V gene's germline CDR1 is DFQATT and CDR2 SNEGSKA (reference sequence). This CDR3 spans 11 amino acids. V was shortened by 3 bases and J by 11 bases, with 11 bases between the two germline ends. As DNA, the CDR3 is TGCAGTGCTAGTTGGCAGACCGCCCAGCATTTT. Residues: CSASWQTAQHF.

The chain combines TRBV7-3 with TRBJ2-4, with D perhaps matching TRBD2 (6 bases). The V end lost 2 bases, the J end lost 6 bases, and 11 bases lay between the germline ends. This CDR3 has 14 residues. From germline, CDR1 is SGHTA and CDR2 FQGTGA. CDR3 DNA: TGTGCCAGCAGCTTAGGGCTAGCGTCAAACATTCAGTACTTC. Amino acid sequence: CASSLGLASNIQYF.

The chain employs TRBV5-4 and TRBJ2-4, with unresolved D. Deletions cut 0 bases from V and 3 bases from J, with 4 bases between. Germline CDR1 and CDR2: SGHNT and YYREEE (reference sequence). This CDR3 spans 13 amino acids. Here the CDR3 reads CASSLDSKNIQYF. For the CDR3, the DNA is TGTGCCAGCAGCTTGGACAGCAAAAACATTCAGTACTTC.

V gene TRBV7-2 combines with J gene TRBJ2-5, with D possibly matching TRBD2 (6 bases). The DNA end lines up better with TRBJ2-7; the J call may be wrong. Per germline, CDR1 SGHTA and CDR2 FQGNSA. The CDR3 contains 17 residues. In DNA form, the CDR3 reads TGTGCCAGCAGCCACTCTAGGTTGGGGCGGGGCTCCTACGAGCAGTACTTC. Translated: CASSHSRLGRGSYEQYF.

The chain couples TRBV27 to TRBJ1-1; 7 nucleotides agree with TRBD1. This CDR3 spans 17 amino acids. V was pared by 0 bases and J by 1 base, with 8 bases of the junction left unmatched. CDR1 is MNHEY, CDR2 SMNVEV, per germline (reference sequence). The DNA for the CDR3 is TGTGCCAGCAGTTTATCGATCGGCAGGGGGAAGAACACTGAAGCTTTCTTT. Its translation is CASSLSIGRGKNTEAFF.

V and J are TRBV7-3 and TRBJ1-1; 7 bases are shared with TRBD1. CDR1 and CDR2 from the germline V gene are SGHTA and FQGTGA. V lost 2 bases and J lost 8; bases outside the gene matches: 11. There are 15 residues in the CDR3. In nucleotides, the CDR3 is TGTGCCAGCAGCTTACGGGACAGCCGGGCTAGGGAAGCTTTCTTT. Translating gives CASSLRDSRAREAFF.

The chain is built from TRBV9 and TRBJ1-2; TRBD1 matches at 7 bases. V shed 2 bases, J shed 3 bases, and the junction held 4 bases outside the gene matches. The CDR3 consists of 14 residues. Germline CDR1 SGDLS, CDR2 YYNGEE. CDR3: CASSVRGLHYGYTF. The CDR3 DNA reads as TGTGCCAGCAGCGTTAGGGGGCTTCACTATGGCTACACCTTC.

V is TRBV5-1 and J is TRBJ1-3, with D possibly matching TRBD1 (6 bases). The CDR3 has 14 residues. The germline V and J ends were trimmed by 2 bases and 4 bases, with 10 bases remaining between them. Germline V CDR1 and CDR2: SGHRS, YFSETQ. In DNA form, the CDR3 reads TGCGCCAGCAGCTTACAGGGCTCCGGAAACACCATATATTTT. Encoded protein: CASSLQGSGNTIYF.

The chain uses TRBV7-3 and TRBJ2-3; either TRBD1 or TRBD2 may fit D (5 bases each). Trimming took off 5 bases at V and 0 bases at J, with 12 bases between the two ends. CDR3 length: 15 residues. Looked up from germline, CDR1 is SGHTA and CDR2 is FQGTGA. Here the CDR3 DNA reads TGTGCCAGCAGCCGGGACGGAATGAGCACAGATACGCAGTATTTT. This encodes CASSRDGMSTDTQYF.

The chain couples TRBV5-6 to TRBJ2-1; 10 bases are shared with TRBD2. CDR3 length: 15 residues. The trim removed 4 bases at V and 4 bases at J, leaving 5 bases unmatched. Germline V gene data show CDR1 as SGHDT and CDR2 as YYEEEE. The CDR3 DNA is TGTGCCAGCAGCCAATTAGCGGGGGGTTACAATGAGCAGTTCTTC. Translation gives CASSQLAGGYNEQFF.

The rearrangement uses TRBV7-8 and TRBJ2-6; D gene unclear. The CDR3 sequence is 14 residues long. Trimming pared 3 bases from V and 0 bases from J, leaving 3 bases between. The V gene's germline CDR1 is SGHVS and CDR2 FQNEAQ. CDR3 region: CASSFSSGANVLTF. CDR3 DNA: TGTGCCAGCAGCTTTAGCTCTGGGGCCAACGTCCTGACTTTC. Looking up the rest from reference TRBV7-8 and TRBJ2-6 gives the full variable domain: GAGVSQSPRYKVAKRGQDVALRCDPISGHVSLFWYQQALGQGPEFLTYFQNEAQLDKSGLPSDRFFAERPEGSVSTLKIQRTQQEDSAVYLCASSFSSGANVLTFGAGSRLTVL.

V and J are TRBV27 and TRBJ1-1; D perhaps matches TRBD1 (6 bases). The CDR3 runs to 16 residues. V lost 4 bases and J 4 bases, leaving 19 bases between the germline ends. Germline V gene data show CDR1 as MNHEY and CDR2 as SMNVEV (reference sequence). CDR3 sequence: CASSSRATGYGTEAFF. The CDR3 DNA follows: TGTGCCAGCAGTTCCCGAGCCACAGGGTATGGCACTGAAGCTTTCTTT.

The chain joins TRBV9 to TRBJ2-3; a possible D gene is TRBD1 (5 bases). Between the trimmed V and J ends, which lost 4 bases and 2 bases, there was a span of 11 bases. Germline V lookup: CDR1 SGDLS, CDR2 YYNGEE. The CDR3 is 14 residues long. The CDR3: CASSSGYNTDTQYF. In DNA form, the CDR3 reads TGTGCCAGCAGCTCAGGGTATAACACAGATACGCAGTATTTT.

V usage is TRBV11-2 and J usage is TRBJ2-7; D may be TRBD1 (6 bases). V was clipped by 3 bases and J by 5 bases, with 14 bases between them. The CDR3 contains 14 residues. Germline V gene lookup returns CDR1 SGHAT and CDR2 FQNNGV. Written as DNA, the CDR3 is TGTGCCAGCAGCTTGGGGGCGCGTTCGGACGAGCAGTACTTC. Its protein product is CASSLGARSDEQYF.

The chain joins TRBV19 to TRBJ2-7; TRBD1 might be the D (6 bases). This CDR3 has 15 residues. The V gene lost 1 base and the J gene lost 3 bases, with 13 bases spanning the gap. Germline CDR1 and CDR2: LNHDA and SQIVND (reference sequence). The CDR3 is CASSIGTVPNYEQYF. DNA for the CDR3: TGTGCCAGTAGTATAGGGACAGTCCCTAACTACGAGCAGTACTTC.

The chain links TRBV19 to TRBJ1-5, with no clear D. The CDR3 is made up of 15 amino acids. The ends were cut back, 3 bases at V and 0 bases at J, with 9 bases in the middle. Germline CDR1 and CDR2: LNHDA and SQIVND (reference sequence). The chain's CDR3 is CASSMQVHSNQPQHF. CDR3 bases: TGTGCCAGTAGTATGCAAGTACATAGCAATCAGCCCCAGCATTTT.

The chain couples TRBV9 to TRBJ2-1, with no clear D. The CDR3 contains 15 residues. V shed 0 bases and J shed 3 bases, with 10 bases lying between them. Germline V CDR1 and CDR2: SGDLS, YYNGEE. CDR3 loop: CASSVGVISYNEQFF. The CDR3, as DNA: TGTGCCAGCAGCGTAGGGGTGATTAGCTACAATGAGCAGTTCTTC. Full variable domain (remainder filled in from reference TRBV9 and TRBJ2-1): DSGVTQTPKHLITATGQRVTLRCSPRSGDLSVYWYQQSLDQGLQFLIQYYNGEERAKGNILERFSAQQFPDLHSELNLSSLELGDSALYFCASSVGVISYNEQFFGPGTRLTVL.

The chain employs TRBV9 and TRBJ2-5; tentative D call: TRBD1 (5 bases). V shed 4 bases and J shed 3 bases, with 13 bases lying between them. The CDR3 is 14 residues long. Germline CDR1 is SGDLS and CDR2 is YYNGEE. The chain's CDR3 is CASSSTGNKETQYF. For the CDR3, the DNA is TGTGCCAGCAGCTCTACAGGAAATAAAGAGACCCAGTACTTC.

This clone was detected only once. The rearrangement joins TRBV28 to TRBJ1-1; no clear D gene. The length of the CDR3 is 10 residues. V lost 8 bases, J lost 7 bases, and 8 bases lay in between. Germline V gives CDR1 MDHEN, CDR2 SYDVKM. The CDR3: CASGRDEAFF. The CDR3 region has the DNA TGTGCCAGCGGTAGGGATGAAGCTTTCTTT.